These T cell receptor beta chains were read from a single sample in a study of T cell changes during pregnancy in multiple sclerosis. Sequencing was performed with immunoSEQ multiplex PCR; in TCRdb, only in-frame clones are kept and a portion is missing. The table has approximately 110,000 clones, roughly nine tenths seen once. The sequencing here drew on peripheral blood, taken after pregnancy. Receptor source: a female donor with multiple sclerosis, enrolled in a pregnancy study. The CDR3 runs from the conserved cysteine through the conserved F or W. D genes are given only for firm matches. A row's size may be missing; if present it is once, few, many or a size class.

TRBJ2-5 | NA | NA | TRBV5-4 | TGTGCCAGCAGCTCAGGTGGGGCGACCCAGTACTTC | CASSSGGATQYF
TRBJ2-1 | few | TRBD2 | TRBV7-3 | TGTGCCAGCAGCTTAGCTAGCGGGGAGTACAATGAGCAGTTCTTC | CASSLASGEYNEQFF
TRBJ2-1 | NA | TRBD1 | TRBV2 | TGTGCCAGCAGTGAAGGACAGGGTCTCTATGAGCAGTTCTTC | CASSEGQGLYEQFF
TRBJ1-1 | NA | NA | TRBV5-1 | TGCGCCAGCAGCTTAAGCGACACTGAAGCTTTCTTT | CASSLSDTEAFF
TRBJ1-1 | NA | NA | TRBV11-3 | TGTGCCAGCAGCTTAGAGGGCTTGAACACTGAAGCTTTCTTT | CASSLEGLNTEAFF
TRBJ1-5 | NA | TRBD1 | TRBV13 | TGTGCCAGCAGCTCTCCACTGCCAAAAGGGGGCAGGGAGCCCCAGCATTTT | CASSSPLPKGGREPQHF
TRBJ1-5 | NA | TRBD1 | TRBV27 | TGTGCCAGCAGTTCGGACAGGGCAGGAAATCAGCCCCAGCATTTT | CASSSDRAGNQPQHF
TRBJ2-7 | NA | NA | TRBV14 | TGTGCCAGCAGCCAGGGGGCCGGTAGGATCTACGAGCAGTACTTC | CASSQGAGRIYEQYF
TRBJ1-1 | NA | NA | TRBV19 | TGTGCCAGTAGTATAGGGGCGCGGGCGAACACTGAAGCTTTCTTT | CASSIGARANTEAFF
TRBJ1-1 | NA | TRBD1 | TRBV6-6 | TGTGCCAGCAGTTATCGGAGGGGGCGAATGAACACTGAAGCTTTCTTT | CASSYRRGRMNTEAFF
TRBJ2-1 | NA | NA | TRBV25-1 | TGTGCCAGCAGTGAACCCCGGGACAACACCAATGAGCAGTTCTTC | CASSEPRDNTNEQFF
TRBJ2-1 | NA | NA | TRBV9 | TGTGCCAGCAGCGATGGGGCGGGGTGGAGCTCCTACAATGAGCAGTTCTTC | CASSDGAGWSSYNEQFF
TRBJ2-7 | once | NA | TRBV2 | TGTGCCAGCAGGGCCCAGGGAGAGCAGTACTTC | CASRAQGEQYF
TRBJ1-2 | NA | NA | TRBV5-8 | TGTGCCAGCAGCTCTTCCGGGACAAGTTATGGCTACACCTTC | CASSSSGTSYGYTF
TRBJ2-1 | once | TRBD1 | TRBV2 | TGTGCCAGCAACCGACGGACAGGACCTGAGCAGTTCTTC | CASNRRTGPEQFF
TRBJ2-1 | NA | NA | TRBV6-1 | TGTGCCAGCAGTGAAGCTCTAATGGCGAGCGGCGGAAAGTTCTTC | CASSEALMASGGKFF
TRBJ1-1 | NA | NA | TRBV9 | TGTGCCAGCAGCGTAGTTATGGCAGGCACTGAAGCTTTCTTT | CASSVVMAGTEAFF
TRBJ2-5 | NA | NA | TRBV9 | TGTGCCAGCAGCGTAGGTTCCTCTCTAGCGAGCCCTCAAGAGACCCAGTACTTC | CASSVGSSLASPQETQYF
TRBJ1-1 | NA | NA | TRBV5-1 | TGCGCCAGCAGCTTGGAGGGGCCGAACACTGAAGCTTTCTTT | CASSLEGPNTEAFF
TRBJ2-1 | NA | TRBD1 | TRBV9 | TGTGCCAGCAGCGCAAGGGGGCGGGATGAGCAGTTCTTC | CASSARGRDEQFF
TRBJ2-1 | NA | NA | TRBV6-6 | TGTGCCAGCAGTTACGCAGGGCACAATGAGCAGTTCTTC | CASSYAGHNEQFF
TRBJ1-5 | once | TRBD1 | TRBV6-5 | TGTGCCAGCAGTTACTCGGCAGGGGGCCCTCAGCCCCAGCATTTT | CASSYSAGGPQPQHF
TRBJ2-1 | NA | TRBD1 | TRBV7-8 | TGTGCCAGCAGCTTAGTGACAGGGGTTCCTTACAATGAGCAGTTCTTC | CASSLVTGVPYNEQFF
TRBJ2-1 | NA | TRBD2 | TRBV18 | TGTGCCAGCTCACCCCCGGTAAGCGGGGGGGTGTACAATGAGCAGTTCTTC | CASSPPVSGGVYNEQFF
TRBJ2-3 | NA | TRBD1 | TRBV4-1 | TGCGCCAGCAGCCAAGAGGGACAGTTTACGCAGTATTTT | CASSQEGQFTQYF
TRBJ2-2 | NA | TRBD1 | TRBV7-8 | TGTGCCAGCAGCTTTCGGGGACAGGGACGAACCGGGGAGCTGTTTTTT | CASSFRGQGRTGELFF
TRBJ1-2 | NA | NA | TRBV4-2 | TGTGCCAGCAGTCACAGCTATGGCTACACCTTC | CASSHSYGYTF
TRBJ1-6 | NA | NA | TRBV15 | TGTGCCACCAGCAGAGATACTTGGGGGGACTATAATTCACCCCTCCACTTT | CATSRDTWGDYNSPLHF
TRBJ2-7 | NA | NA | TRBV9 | TGTGCCAGCAGCGTAGGGTCACAGGGCGCCTACGAGCAGTACTTC | CASSVGSQGAYEQYF
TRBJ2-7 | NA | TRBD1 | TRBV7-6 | TGTGCCAGCAGCCCCACGGGGACAGGGGGCTTCAACGAGCAGTACTTC | CASSPTGTGGFNEQYF
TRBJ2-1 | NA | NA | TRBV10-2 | TGCGCCAGCAGCGGCGAGCGGCCAGTCAATGAGCAGTTCTTC | CASSGERPVNEQFF
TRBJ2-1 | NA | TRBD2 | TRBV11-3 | TGTGCCAGCAGCCCCGGGACTAGCGGACATGAGCAGTTCTTC | CASSPGTSGHEQFF
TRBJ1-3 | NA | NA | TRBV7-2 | TGTGCCAGCAGCTCGGGGACACTTGAAGGGCTTTTCTCTGGAAACACCATATATTTT | CASSSGTLEGLFSGNTIYF
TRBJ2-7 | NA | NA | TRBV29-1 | TGCAGCGCTGGAAGGGATGGGGCCGAGCAGTACTTC | CSAGRDGAEQYF
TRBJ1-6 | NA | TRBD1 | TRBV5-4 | TGTGCCAGCAGCTGGGACAGCCAGGGGCATTCACCCCTCCACTTT | CASSWDSQGHSPLHF
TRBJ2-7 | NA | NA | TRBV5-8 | TGTGCCAGCACCAGAGGACAGAACTACGAGCAGTACTTC | CASTRGQNYEQYF
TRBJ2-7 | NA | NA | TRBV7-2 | TGTGCCAGCAGGGACTTTAGTTACGAGCAGTACTTC | CASRDFSYEQYF
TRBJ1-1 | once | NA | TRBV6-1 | TGTGCCAGCAGTGGGTTACAGGGTTTTGGCGCTTTCTTT | CASSGLQGFGAFF
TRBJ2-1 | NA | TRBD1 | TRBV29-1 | TGCAGCGCCATAGGGACAGTAGGTGAGCAGTTCTTC | CSAIGTVGEQFF
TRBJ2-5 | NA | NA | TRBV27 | TGTGCCAGCAGTTTAGGGGCAGGGTTGTTTCTGGAGACCCAGTACTTC | CASSLGAGLFLETQYF
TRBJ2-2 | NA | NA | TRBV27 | TGTGCCAGCAGTTTAGGTAGTGGCGGGGAGCTGTTTTTT | CASSLGSGGELFF
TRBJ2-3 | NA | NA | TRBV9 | TGTGCCAGCAGCGATGGGGACTTTCTCGCAGATACGCAGTATTTT | CASSDGDFLADTQYF
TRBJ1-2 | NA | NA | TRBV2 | TGTGCCTTTGCGGCGGCTAACTATGGCTACACCTTC | CAFAAANYGYTF
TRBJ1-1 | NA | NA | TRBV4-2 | TGTGCCAGCAGCCGTGTAGACACTGAAGCTTTCTTT | CASSRVDTEAFF
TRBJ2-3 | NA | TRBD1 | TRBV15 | TGTGCCACCAGCAGAGGGACAGGGAAAAGCACAGATACGCAGTATTTT | CATSRGTGKSTDTQYF
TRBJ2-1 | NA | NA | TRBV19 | TGTGCCAGTAGTCCAATCGGGAGTTACAATGAGCAGTTCTTC | CASSPIGSYNEQFF
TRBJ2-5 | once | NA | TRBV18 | TGTGCCAGCTCACCACAGGGGATGACCCAAGAGACCCAGTACTTC | CASSPQGMTQETQYF
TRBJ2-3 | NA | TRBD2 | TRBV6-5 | TGTGCCAGCAGTTCGAATGCGGGGGAAAGTGATACGCAGTATTTT | CASSSNAGESDTQYF
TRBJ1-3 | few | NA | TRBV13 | TGTGCCAGCAGCTTAGGCCGCGGAGCCATATATTTT | CASSLGRGAIYF
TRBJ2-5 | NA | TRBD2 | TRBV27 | TGTGCCAGCAGTTTGTCTAGCGGGGGGGCGTTGGAGACCCAGTACTTC | CASSLSSGGALETQYF
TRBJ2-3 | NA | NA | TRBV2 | TGTGCCAATTCCCTTATAGATACGCAGTATTTT | CANSLIDTQYF
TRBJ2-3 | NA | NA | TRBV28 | TGTGCCAGCTTGCGAGGTTCTTATAGCACAGATACGCAGTATTTT | CASLRGSYSTDTQYF
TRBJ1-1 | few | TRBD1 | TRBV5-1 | TGCGCCAGCAGCAGAGGACAGGCGGCGGGTCCTGAAGCTTTCTTT | CASSRGQAAGPEAFF
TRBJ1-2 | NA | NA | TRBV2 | TGTGCCAGCAGAGGTCAGGGGATTTGGAACTATGGCTACACCTTC | CASRGQGIWNYGYTF